Each of the 8 T cell receptor beta chains below was sequenced from the same sample in a study of T cells after yellow fever vaccination. TCRdb reprocessed the 5' RACE reads via MiXCR and lists one record per CDR3 protein. The table lists about 74,000 distinct CDR3 sequences, approximately 6.5% of them singletons. The material was CD8+ T cells sorted from PBMCs, obtained 4 to 6 days after the first yellow fever vaccination. The receptor source for this set is a man aged 18 to 29 who received the YFV17D yellow fever vaccine.

The chain employs TRBV10-3 and TRBJ2-7; D possibly corresponds to TRBD1 (6 bases). The V end was cut by 2 bases, the J end by 2 bases, with 10 bases between. Germline CDR1 reads ENHRY; CDR2 reads SYGVKD. The CDR3 length is 14 residues. CDR3 in amino acids: CAISESRGPYEQYF. DNA for the CDR3: TGTGCCATCAGTGAGAGCAGGGGCCCCTACGAGCAGTACTTC.

This clonotype turned up a few times. V gene TRBV28 combines with J gene TRBJ2-1, with 7 bases aligning to TRBD2. The CDR3 is 15 residues long. The ends lost 1 base at V and 3 bases at J; junction bases unmatched: 3. CDR1 is MDHEN, CDR2 SYDVKM, per germline. This CDR3 reads CASSLSPGGYNEQFF. CDR3 in DNA: TGTGCCAGCAGTTTATCCCCGGGGGGCTACAATGAGCAGTTCTTC.

This clonotype was recorded at least ten times. The chain employs TRBV7-2 and TRBJ2-1; D may match TRBD1 or TRBD2 (5 bases each). V lost 3 bases and J 7 bases, leaving 7 bases between the germline ends. The CDR3 totals 12 residues. Germline V gene sequence: CDR1 SGHTA, CDR2 FQGNSA. Here the CDR3 DNA reads TGTGCCAGCAGCTTTTGGGGGAATGAGCAGTTCTTC. It yields the protein CASSFWGNEQFF.

V gene TRBV11-2 combines with J gene TRBJ2-2, with D tentatively TRBD1 (5 bases). Germline CDR1 and CDR2: SGHAT and FQNNGV. The CDR3 sequence is 15 residues long. With 5 bases removed from V and 2 bases from J, the gap between germline ends came to 12 bases. CDR3 bases: TGTGCCAGCAGCCTGCAGGGCGTAAACACCGGGGAGCTGTTTTTT. This encodes CASSLQGVNTGELFF.

V usage is TRBV4-1 and J usage is TRBJ2-3, with TRBD2 as a possible D gene (6 bases). V lost 1 base and J lost 2, with 19 bases in between. The CDR3 contains 18 residues. From germline, CDR1 is MGHRA and CDR2 YSYEKL. The DNA of the CDR3 is TGCGCCAGCAGCCAAGTATTGAGCGGGCGGACTAACACAGATACGCAGTATTTT. Amino acids: CASSQVLSGRTNTDTQYF.

The gene calls are TRBV29-1 and TRBJ1-1; no firm D call. Germline CDR1 reads SQVTM; CDR2 reads ANQGSEA. The CDR3 runs to 12 residues. V was shortened by 4 bases and J by 1 base, with 7 bases between the two germline ends. This chain's CDR3 is CSVVAQNTEAFF. The DNA of the CDR3 is TGCAGCGTTGTGGCCCAGAACACTGAAGCTTTCTTT.

In its sample, this clonotype was seen a few times. The chain recombines TRBV27 with TRBJ2-2; 7 bases are a match to TRBD2. The CDR3 has 15 amino acids. The junction had 4 bases not matched to a gene; V was cut back by 4 bases and J by 2 bases. Germline CDR1 reads MNHEY; CDR2 reads SMNVEV (reference sequence). For the CDR3, the DNA is TGTGCCAGCAGTTGGTCTAGCGGAAACACCGGGGAGCTGTTTTTT. It codes for CASSWSSGNTGELFF.

This clonotype has a count of ten or more. V and J are TRBV12-3 or TRBV12-4 and TRBJ2-3; possibly TRBD2 for D (6 bases). The V end was cut by 4 bases, the J end by 3 bases, with 8 bases between. This CDR3 spans 13 amino acids. CDR3 in amino acids: CASSWGTTDTQYF. CDR3 DNA sequence: TGTGCCAGCAGTTGGGGGACTACAGATACGCAGTATTTT.